This T cell receptor (beta chain) is from a study of blood T cell repertoires in COVID-19. The CDR3 extends over 16 amino acids. CDR1 and CDR2 from the germline V gene are SGHRS and YFSETQ. Trimming removed 0 bases from V and 0 bases from J, with 10 bases in between. In the authors' workflow: The assay estimated nucleated cells by amplifying reference gene primers. Data came from immunoSEQ multiplex PCR; TCRdb stores just in-frame clones and leaves some out. The DNA was the basis for D and trimming; V, J and clone size are from that table. In the table there are approximately 200,000 clones, approximately 80% of which are singletons.

Sequencing used PBMCs or T cells enriched from blood (not recorded which). This TCR was recovered from a woman aged 40 to 50 with acute COVID-19. The rearrangement joins TRBV5-1 to TRBJ2-1, with a possible D match to TRBD1 (6 bases). Here the CDR3 reads CASSLGQGFSYNEQFF. In nucleotides, the CDR3 is TGCGCCAGCAGCTTGGGGCAGGGGTTCTCCTACAATGAGCAGTTCTTC.